This T cell receptor beta chain is drawn from a study of shared clonotypes between healthy human individuals. The overall study: Three plates each covered CD4 naive and memory; CD8 naive two, CD8 memory one.

There are 13 residues in the CDR3. The V segment lost 8 bases and the J segment 2 bases; nucleotides outside the gene matches: 0. Germline CDR1 is MDHEN and CDR2 is SYDVKM. General study points: Shared across four donors were around 5% of the naive CD4 clonotypes. Larger richness was generally estimated for naive than memory subsets.

Using immunoSEQ multiplex PCR, the repertoire was profiled, and TCRdb retains in-frame clones only, with some absent. The sample yields nearly 1 million clones, approximately 76% seen once. With respect to this clone: Its antigen is currently unknown.

The sequence was collected from a man between 18 and 35 years old in good health. The source material was memory CD4+ T cells sorted from blood. Subset here: CD45RA-negative fraction. The chain combines TRBV28 with TRBJ2-7; 13 nucleotides agree with TRBD2. Here the CDR3 DNA reads TGTGCCAGCGGACTAGCGGGGGCCTACGAGCAGTACTTC. Amino acid sequence: CASGLAGAYEQYF.